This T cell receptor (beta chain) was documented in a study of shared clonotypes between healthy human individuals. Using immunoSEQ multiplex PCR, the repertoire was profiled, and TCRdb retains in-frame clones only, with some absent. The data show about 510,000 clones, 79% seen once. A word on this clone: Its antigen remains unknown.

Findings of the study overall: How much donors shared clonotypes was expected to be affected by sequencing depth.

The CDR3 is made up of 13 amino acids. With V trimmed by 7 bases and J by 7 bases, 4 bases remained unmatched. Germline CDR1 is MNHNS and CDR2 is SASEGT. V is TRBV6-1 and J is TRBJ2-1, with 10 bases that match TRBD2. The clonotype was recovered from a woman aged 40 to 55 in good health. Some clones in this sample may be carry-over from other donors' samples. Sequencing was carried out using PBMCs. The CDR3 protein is CASIQREGNEQFF. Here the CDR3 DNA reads TGTGCCAGCATCCAGCGGGAGGGGAATGAGCAGTTCTTC.